This TCR beta chain is from a study of cytomegalovirus exposure and HLA in healthy donors. About the study: Some 85 million unique TCRs, all from HLA-typed donors, were included in an early release of the data. Study conclusions and caveats: Some TCR beta chains (around 160 of them) were listed as cytomegalovirus-associated.

Vbeta (60) and Jbeta (13) primers were used in the PCR. In the source study's methods: A later analysis counted tens of millions of unique TCR beta chains, about 11 million shared. Using immunoSEQ multiplex PCR, the repertoire was profiled, and TCRdb retains in-frame clones only, with some absent. Clone size and V and J calls were adopted from that table, with D and trimming inferred from the DNA. The repertoire holds nearly 100,000 clones, with around 9.6% as singletons. V dropped 3 bases and J dropped 3; count of bases not matched to a gene: 3. The CDR3 runs to 14 residues. Germline CDR1 reads MGHRA; CDR2 reads YSYEKL. There are a few counts of this clone. The antigen remains unidentified.

Sequencing was done on a sample of PBMCs. The rearrangement uses TRBV4-1 and TRBJ1-2, with 8 bases that match TRBD1. This TCR derives from a man aged 50-60 years in good health and CMV-seropositive. The CDR3 protein is CASSHAQGDYGYTF. Written as DNA, the CDR3 is TGCGCCAGCAGCCATGCACAGGGGGACTATGGCTACACCTTC.